This TCR beta chain derives from a study of CD8 T cells in Susac syndrome. RNA in amounts of 0.5 to 1 ug was reverse transcribed with random hexamers. TCRdb recomputed calls from the immunoSEQ multiplex PCR reads with MiXCR, one row per CDR3 protein. The sample has 180,000 or so distinct CDR3 sequences, around 94% seen once. V was cut by 0 bases and J by 7 bases, with 7 bases left in between. There are 14 residues in the CDR3. Germline values: CDR1 SGHDN, CDR2 FVKESK. The TCR sequence derives from a human donor in good health. Sequencing was done on a sample of CD4+ T cells from PBMCs. The chain uses TRBV14 and TRBJ1-6; D not certain. The CDR3 DNA sequence: TGTGCCAGCAGCCAAGATACCCAGAATTCACCCCTCCACTTT. Its protein product is CASSQDTQNSPLHF.